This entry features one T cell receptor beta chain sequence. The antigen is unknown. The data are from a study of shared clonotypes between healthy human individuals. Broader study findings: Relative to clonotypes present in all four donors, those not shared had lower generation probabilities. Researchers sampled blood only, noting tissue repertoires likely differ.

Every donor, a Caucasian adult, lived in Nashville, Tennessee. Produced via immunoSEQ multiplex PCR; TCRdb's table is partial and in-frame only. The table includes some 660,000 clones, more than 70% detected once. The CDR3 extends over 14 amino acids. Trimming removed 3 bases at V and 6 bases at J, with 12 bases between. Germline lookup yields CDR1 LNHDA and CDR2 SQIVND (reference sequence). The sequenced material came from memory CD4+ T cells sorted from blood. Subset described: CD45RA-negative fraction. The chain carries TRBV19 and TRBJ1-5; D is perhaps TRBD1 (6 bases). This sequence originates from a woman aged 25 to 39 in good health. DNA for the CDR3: TGTGCCAGTAGTATTTCAGGGGAACCTCAGCCCCAGCATTTT. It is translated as CASSISGEPQPQHF. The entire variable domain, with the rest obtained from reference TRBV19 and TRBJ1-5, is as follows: DGGITQSPKYLFRKEGQNVTLSCEQNLNHDAMYWYRQDPGQGLRLIYYSQIVNDFQKGDIAEGYSVSREKKESFPLTVTSAQKNPTAFYLCASSISGEPQPQHFGDGTRLSIL.